This TCR beta chain was profiled in a study of T cells after yellow fever vaccination. Each CDR3 protein is one row after TCRdb ran MiXCR on the 5' RACE reads. The table has 450,000 to 600,000 distinct CDR3 sequences, 17% seen once. Germline lookup yields CDR1 LGHDT and CDR2 YNNKEL (reference sequence). V lost 4 bases to trimming and J lost 6 bases; unmatched junction nucleotides: 6. The CDR3 runs 14 residues. This clonotype was counted a few times. The source was PBMCs, collected 5 days after the first yellow fever vaccination. The V and J genes are TRBV3-1 and TRBJ2-7, with 10 bases aligning to TRBD1. The sequence derives from a man younger than 35 who received the YFV17D yellow fever vaccine. CDR3 sequence: CASSPGQGYGEQYF. The CDR3 DNA is TGTGCCAGCAGCCCGGGACAGGGGTATGGCGAGCAGTACTTC.